This entry describes one T cell receptor beta chain. This CDR3 is also generated by other DNA sequences in the sample. CD45RO-negative, CCR7-positively selected cells formed the naive CD8 fraction, excluding terminally differentiated effector memory CD45RA+ cells. Trimming removed 2 bases at V and 4 bases at J, with 3 bases between. Germline V CDR1 and CDR2: SGHNT, YYREEE (reference sequence). The CDR3 has 12 amino acids. The sample comes from a study of shared clonotypes between healthy human individuals. About the study: Per donor, three plates held CD4 naive cells, three held CD4 memory, two held CD8 naive and one held CD8 memory.

The method was immunoSEQ multiplex PCR; TCRdb's version includes in-frame clones alone and lacks a portion of them. The sample carries roughly 1,800,000 clones, just under 95% recorded once. The rearrangement joins TRBV5-4 to TRBJ2-2, with unresolved D. Sequencing was done on a sample of naive CD8+ T cells sorted from blood. The clonotype originates from a man aged 18 to 30 in good health. In nucleotides, the CDR3 is TGTGCCAGCAGCTTTGGCACCGGGGAGCTGTTTTTT. Translated: CASSFGTGELFF.